The 8 T cell receptor beta chains given below trace back to one sample, sequenced in a study of PD-L1 blockade in urothelial cancer. Produced via immunoSEQ multiplex PCR; TCRdb's table is partial and in-frame only. The sample contains about 130,000 clones, approximately 84% of which appear only once. Time point noted: pretreatment peripheral blood. The specimen was PBMCs, collected around atezolizumab (anti-PD-L1) treatment. Receptors originate from a man between 50 and 59 years old with urothelial cancer.

In this sample, this clone turned up once. This rearrangement joins TRBV7-2 to TRBJ2-5; TRBD1 matches 7 bases. CDR3 length: 15 residues. The V gene's germline CDR1 is SGHTA and CDR2 FQGNSA. V shed 5 bases, J shed 5 bases, and the junction held 11 bases outside the gene matches. The CDR3 bases are TGTGCCAGCAGCCTTGGCGCGTACAGGGGTGAGACCCAGTACTTC. Translated: CASSLGAYRGETQYF.

This clone has only a few counts. The V call is TRBV27, the J call TRBJ1-2, with TRBD1 matching 8 bases. The V segment lost 5 bases and the J segment 1 base; nucleotides outside the gene matches: 6. This CDR3 is 15 amino acids long. Looked up from germline, CDR1 is MNHEY and CDR2 is SMNVEV (reference sequence). CDR3 sequence reads: CASSHRDRFNYGYTF. In DNA, the CDR3 is TGTGCCAGCAGTCATAGGGACAGGTTTAACTATGGCTACACCTTC.

For the CDR3, the DNA is TGTGCCAGCAGCGTAGGGACAGGGGGCAGGAATTCACCCCTCCACTTT. This gives the protein CASSVGTGGRNSPLHF. The V and J genes are TRBV9 and TRBJ1-6; 11 bases are shared with TRBD1. This CDR3 has 16 amino acids. Per the germline V gene, CDR1 is SGDLS and CDR2 is YYNGEE. Trimming removed 0 bases from V and 7 bases from J; junction bases left unmatched: 3.

The chain has TRBV15 and TRBJ2-3; 8 bases are shared with TRBD1. The germline V gene encodes CDR1 LNHNV and CDR2 YYDKDF (reference sequence). This CDR3 spans 15 amino acids. With V trimmed by 2 bases and J by 2 bases, 3 bases remained unmatched. The CDR3, as DNA: TGTGCCACCAGCAGATACAGGGGGTTCACAGATACGCAGTATTTT. Translated, it gives CATSRYRGFTDTQYF.

This rearrangement joins TRBV28 to TRBJ1-1, with 9 bases that match TRBD1. V trimming: 5 bases; J trimming: 4 bases; junction bases outside the gene matches: 5. This CDR3 has 14 amino acids. CDR1 and CDR2 from the germline V gene are MDHEN and SYDVKM. CDR3 loop: CASSLRDRVTEAFF. CDR3 DNA sequence: TGTGCCAGCAGTCTCCGGGACAGGGTCACTGAAGCTTTCTTT.

There are a few counts of this clone. This chain uses TRBV2 with TRBJ1-6; 7 nucleotides match TRBD1. The length of the CDR3 is 14 residues. After removal of 7 bases from V and 7 bases from J, the junction contained 7 bases not matched to a gene. Germline V gene lookup returns CDR1 SNHLY and CDR2 FYNNEI. Here the CDR3 reads CASTPGQRNSPLHF. As DNA, the CDR3 is TGTGCCAGCACCCCGGGACAGAGGAATTCACCCCTCCACTTT.

The V and J genes are TRBV11-3 and TRBJ2-1; the D gene is possibly TRBD2 (6 bases). The CDR3 covers 16 residues. With 5 bases removed from V and 8 bases from J, the gap between germline ends came to 22 bases. Germline CDR1 reads SGHNT; CDR2 reads YENEEA. CDR3 region: CASSKRGAGIGHEQFF. DNA of the CDR3: TGTGCCAGCAGCAAACGCGGTGCGGGAATTGGGCATGAGCAGTTCTTC.

The chain uses TRBV30 and TRBJ2-6, with D uncertain. Per the germline V gene, CDR1 is GTSNPN and CDR2 is SVGIG (reference sequence). The CDR3 has 14 residues. The V end was cut by 4 bases, the J end by 0 bases, with 7 bases between. CDR3 DNA sequence: TGTGCCTGGAACGAGAACTCTGGGGCCAACGTCCTGACTTTC. Translation: CAWNENSGANVLTF.